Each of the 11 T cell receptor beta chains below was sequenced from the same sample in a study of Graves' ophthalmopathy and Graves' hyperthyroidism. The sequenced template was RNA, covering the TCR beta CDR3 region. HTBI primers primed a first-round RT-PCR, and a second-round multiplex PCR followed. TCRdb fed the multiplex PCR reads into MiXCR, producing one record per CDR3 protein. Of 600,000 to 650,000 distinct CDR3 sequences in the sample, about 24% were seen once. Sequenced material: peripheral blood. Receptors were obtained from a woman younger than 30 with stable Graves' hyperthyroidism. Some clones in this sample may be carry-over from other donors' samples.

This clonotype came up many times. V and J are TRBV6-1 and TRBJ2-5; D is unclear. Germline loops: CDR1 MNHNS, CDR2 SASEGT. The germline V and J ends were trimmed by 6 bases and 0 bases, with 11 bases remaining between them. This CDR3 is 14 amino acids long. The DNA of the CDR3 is TGTGCCAGCAGCCGCACACTATACCAAGAGACCCAGTACTTC. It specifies CASSRTLYQETQYF.

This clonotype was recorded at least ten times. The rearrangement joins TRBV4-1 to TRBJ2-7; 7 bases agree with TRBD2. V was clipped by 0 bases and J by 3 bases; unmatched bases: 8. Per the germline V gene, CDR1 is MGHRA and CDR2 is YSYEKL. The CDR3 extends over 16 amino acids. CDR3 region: CASSQDGHPGGYEQYF. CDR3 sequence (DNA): TGCGCCAGCAGCCAAGATGGACATCCGGGAGGCTACGAGCAGTACTTC.

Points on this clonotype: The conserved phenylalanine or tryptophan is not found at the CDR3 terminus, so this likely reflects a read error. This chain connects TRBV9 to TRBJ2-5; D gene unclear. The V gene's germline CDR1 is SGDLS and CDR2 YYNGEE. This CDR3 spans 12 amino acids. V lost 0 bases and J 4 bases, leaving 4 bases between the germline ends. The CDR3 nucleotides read TGTGCCAGCAGCGTAGGGAGAGAGACCCAGTACTAC. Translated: CASSVGRETQYY.

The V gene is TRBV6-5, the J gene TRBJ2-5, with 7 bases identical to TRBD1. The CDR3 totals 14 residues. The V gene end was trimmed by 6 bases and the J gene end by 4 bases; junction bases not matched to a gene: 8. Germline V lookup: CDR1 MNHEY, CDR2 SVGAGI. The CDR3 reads CASSYNRGPETQYF. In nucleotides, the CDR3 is TGTGCCAGCAGCTATAACAGGGGTCCAGAGACCCAGTACTTC.

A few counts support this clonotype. CDR3 sequence: CASSRSGTRTNSPLHF. CDR3 DNA: TGTGCCAGCAGTCGCTCCGGGACCAGAACTAATTCACCCCTCCACTTT. V gene TRBV12-3 or TRBV12-4 combines with J gene TRBJ1-6, with D perhaps matching TRBD1 (5 bases). V gave up 5 bases and J gave up 6 bases, with 17 bases separating them. CDR3 length: 16 amino acids.

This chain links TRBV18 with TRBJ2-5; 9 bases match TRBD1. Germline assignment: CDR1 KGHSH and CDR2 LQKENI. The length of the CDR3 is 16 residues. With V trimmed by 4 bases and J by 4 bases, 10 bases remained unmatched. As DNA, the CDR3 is TGTGCCAGCTCACGGACAGGGGTCGAAGTTAGAGAGACCCAGTACTTC. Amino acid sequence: CASSRTGVEVRETQYF.

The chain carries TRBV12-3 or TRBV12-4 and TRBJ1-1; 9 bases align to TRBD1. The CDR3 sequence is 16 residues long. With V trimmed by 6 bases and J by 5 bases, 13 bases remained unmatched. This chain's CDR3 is CASSTGGNRGRTEAFF. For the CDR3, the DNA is TGTGCCAGCAGCACAGGGGGGAACAGGGGGCGGACTGAAGCTTTCTTT.

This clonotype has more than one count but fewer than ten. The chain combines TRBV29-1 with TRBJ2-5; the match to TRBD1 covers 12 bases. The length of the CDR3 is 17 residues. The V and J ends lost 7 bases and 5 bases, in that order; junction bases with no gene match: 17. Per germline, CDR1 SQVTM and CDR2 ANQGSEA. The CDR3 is CSGVFGGQGARMETQYF. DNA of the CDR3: TGCAGCGGGGTCTTCGGGGGACAGGGGGCGAGGATGGAGACCCAGTACTTC.

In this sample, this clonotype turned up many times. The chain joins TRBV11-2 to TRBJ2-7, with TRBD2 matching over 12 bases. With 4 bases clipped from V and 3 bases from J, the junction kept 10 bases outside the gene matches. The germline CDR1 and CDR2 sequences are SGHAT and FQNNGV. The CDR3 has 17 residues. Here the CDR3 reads CASSYLGLAGILYEQYF. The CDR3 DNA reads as TGTGCCAGCAGCTATCTCGGACTAGCGGGGATCCTCTACGAGCAGTACTTC. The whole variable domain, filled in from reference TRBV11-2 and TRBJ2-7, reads EAGVAQSPRYKIIEKRQSVAFWCNPISGHATLYWYQQILGQGPKLLIQFQNNGVVDDSQLPKDRFSAERLKGVDSTLKIQPAKLEDSAVYLCASSYLGLAGILYEQYFGPGTRLTVT.

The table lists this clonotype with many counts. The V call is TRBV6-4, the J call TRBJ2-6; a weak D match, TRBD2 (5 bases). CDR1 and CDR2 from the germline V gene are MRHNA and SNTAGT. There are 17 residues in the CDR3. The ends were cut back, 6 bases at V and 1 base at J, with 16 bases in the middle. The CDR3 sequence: CASRDLLGVSGANVLTF. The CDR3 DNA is TGTGCCAGCAGAGACCTCCTCGGGGTTTCTGGGGCCAACGTCCTGACTTTC.

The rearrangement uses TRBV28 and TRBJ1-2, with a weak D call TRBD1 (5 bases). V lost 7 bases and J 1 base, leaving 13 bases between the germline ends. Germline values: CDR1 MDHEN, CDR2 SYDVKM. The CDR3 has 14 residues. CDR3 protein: CASTNVGGNYGYTF. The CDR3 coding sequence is TGTGCCAGCACCAACGTGGGGGGTAACTATGGCTACACCTTC.